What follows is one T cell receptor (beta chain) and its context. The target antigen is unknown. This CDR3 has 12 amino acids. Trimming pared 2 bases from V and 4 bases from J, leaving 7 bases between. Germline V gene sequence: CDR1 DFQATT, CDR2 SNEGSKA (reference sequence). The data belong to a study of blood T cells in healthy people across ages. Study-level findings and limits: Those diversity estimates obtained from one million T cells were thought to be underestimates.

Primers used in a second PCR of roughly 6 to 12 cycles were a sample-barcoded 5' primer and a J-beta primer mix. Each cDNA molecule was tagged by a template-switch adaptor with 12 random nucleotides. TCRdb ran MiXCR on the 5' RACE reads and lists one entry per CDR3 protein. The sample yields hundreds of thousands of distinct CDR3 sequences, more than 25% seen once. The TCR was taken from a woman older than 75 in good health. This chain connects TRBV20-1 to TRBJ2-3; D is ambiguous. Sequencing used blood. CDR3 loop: CSARTSPDTQYF. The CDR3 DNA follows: TGCAGTGCTAGAACGAGCCCAGATACGCAGTATTTT.